Ten or more counts support the clone carrying this TCR beta chain. Its antigen is unknown. This sample stems from a study of breast tumors, draining lymph nodes, adjacent tissues. Overall study results and limits: The lymph node origin of tumor T cells was framed as consistent with a hypothesis, not demonstrated. Luminal-like breast cancer showed significantly higher tumor–nontumor repertoire similarity than basal-like. Compared with lymph nodes, tumors were less diverse; compared with nontumor tissue, more.

Germline V gene lookup returns CDR1 MNHNS and CDR2 SASEGT. This CDR3 comprises 15 residues. V lost 2 bases and J 1 base, leaving 9 bases between the germline ends. TCRdb reprocessed the multiplex PCR reads with MiXCR, giving one entry per CDR3 protein. The sample has 150,000 to 200,000 distinct CDR3 sequences; about 30% are singletons. Axillary draining lymph nodes of breast cancer patients supplied the node samples. The sequencing sample was made of axillary lymph node tissue. This sequence originates from a female donor with breast cancer. Some clones in this sample may be carry-over from other donors' samples. This chain connects TRBV6-1 to TRBJ1-5, with D hard to call. The CDR3 sequence: CASSETQRSNQPQHF. CDR3 coding DNA: TGTGCCAGCAGTGAAACCCAGAGGAGCAATCAGCCCCAGCATTTT.